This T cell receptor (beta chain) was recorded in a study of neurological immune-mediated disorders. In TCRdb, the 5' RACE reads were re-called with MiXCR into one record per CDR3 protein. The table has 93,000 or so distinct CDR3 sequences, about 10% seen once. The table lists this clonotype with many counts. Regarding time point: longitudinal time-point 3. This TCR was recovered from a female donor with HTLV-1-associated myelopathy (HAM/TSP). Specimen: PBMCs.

The CDR3, as DNA: TGTGCCAGCAGTTACCGGGACAGGACGGGAACTGAAGCTTTCTTT. This sequence encodes CASSYRDRTGTEAFF. The chain combines TRBV6-2 or TRBV6-3 with TRBJ1-1; 8 bases match TRBD1. CDR1 and CDR2 from the germline V gene are MNHEY and SVGEGT. This CDR3 contains 15 residues. The ends lost 2 bases at V and 5 bases at J; junction bases unmatched: 7.